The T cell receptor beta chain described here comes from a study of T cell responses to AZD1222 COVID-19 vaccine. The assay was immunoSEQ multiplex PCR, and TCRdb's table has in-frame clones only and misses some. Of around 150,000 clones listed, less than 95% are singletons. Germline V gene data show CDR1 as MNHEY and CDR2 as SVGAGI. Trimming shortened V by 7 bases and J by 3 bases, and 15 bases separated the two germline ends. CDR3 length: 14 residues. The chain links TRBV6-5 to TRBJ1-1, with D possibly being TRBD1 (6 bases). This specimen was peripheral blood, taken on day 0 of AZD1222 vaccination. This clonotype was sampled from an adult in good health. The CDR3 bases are TGTGCCAGCAAACGAACAGGGATTGACACTGAAGCTTTCTTT. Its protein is CASKRTGIDTEAFF.